This is a list of T cell receptor beta chains from one sample in a study of human T cells and chemical hapten exposure. From the RACE reads, TCRdb called clonotypes with MiXCR, one entry per CDR3 protein. Found here are about 190,000 distinct CDR3 sequences, 24% of them singletons; the top ten hold over 2%. The source was whole blood, collected in connection with sensitization to the hapten diphenylcyclopropenone (DPC). The receptors were sampled from a woman aged 40 to 49 with alopecia areata. Some clones in this sample may be carry-over from other donors' samples. Each CDR3 is given without its conserved first and last residue. Each record gives: V gene, clone size, J gene, D gene, CDR3 protein. D genes are given only for firm matches. Clone size, where shown, is once, few, many, or a class for clones that have expanded.

TRBV4-1	.	TRBJ2-7	.	ARGTRGKVYEQY
TRBV20-1	.	TRBJ2-7	TRBD1	SARPTGGYEQY
TRBV27	.	TRBJ1-2	TRBD1	ASSLVRGRGIT
TRBV7-8	.	TRBJ1-2	TRBD1	ASSPFDRGRGYGYT
TRBV10-3	.	TRBJ2-5	TRBD2	AISDSERGQY
TRBV20-1	many	TRBJ2-3	.	SARKGSDTQY
TRBV27	.	TRBJ2-1	TRBD1	ASSLVGQGRNEQF
TRBV20-1	few	TRBJ1-1	.	SATPGGDTEAF
TRBV9	.	TRBJ1-1	TRBD1	ASSPLGQVEAF
TRBV10-3	.	TRBJ2-4	TRBD1	AIRQGDGNIQY
TRBV29-1	.	TRBJ2-1	.	SVDGNRVPDNEQF
TRBV4-1	.	TRBJ2-1	TRBD2	ASSTPGTRGVNEQF
TRBV6-5	.	TRBJ1-5	TRBD1	ASRLQGNSNQPQH
TRBV7-9	few	TRBJ2-7	TRBD2	ASSLAGTSNEQY
TRBV7-2	few	TRBJ1-2	.	ASSLAEANYGYT
TRBV4-2	.	TRBJ1-2	.	ASSQEGQAGYGYT
TRBV4-1	.	TRBJ2-2	TRBD1	ASRPTGAGELF
TRBV20-1	.	TRBJ2-7	.	SARDTGNYEQY
TRBV30	.	TRBJ2-7	.	AWSVRIAYEQY
TRBV7-2	.	TRBJ1-5	.	ASSKGHLNQPQH
TRBV27	.	TRBJ2-7	.	ASRRLGATYEQY
TRBV7-9	few	TRBJ2-2	.	ASSLTGASRSGELF
TRBV9	few	TRBJ1-1	TRBD1	ASSAATGGTEAF
TRBV20-1	few	TRBJ2-7	TRBD2	SAVGLADSYEQY
TRBV29-1	few	TRBJ2-1	TRBD2	SVGFRTSVDEQF
TRBV10-3	few	TRBJ1-6	.	AIGSSPLH
TRBV7-8	.	TRBJ1-1	.	ASSLAYVGTEAF
TRBV28	few	TRBJ2-2	.	ASSFYSSGELF
TRBV7-2	few	TRBJ1-1	.	ASSWSGLTEAF
TRBV28	.	TRBJ1-1	.	ASSPGRNTEAF
TRBV5-1	many	TRBJ1-6	TRBD1	ASSSGQGDSPLH